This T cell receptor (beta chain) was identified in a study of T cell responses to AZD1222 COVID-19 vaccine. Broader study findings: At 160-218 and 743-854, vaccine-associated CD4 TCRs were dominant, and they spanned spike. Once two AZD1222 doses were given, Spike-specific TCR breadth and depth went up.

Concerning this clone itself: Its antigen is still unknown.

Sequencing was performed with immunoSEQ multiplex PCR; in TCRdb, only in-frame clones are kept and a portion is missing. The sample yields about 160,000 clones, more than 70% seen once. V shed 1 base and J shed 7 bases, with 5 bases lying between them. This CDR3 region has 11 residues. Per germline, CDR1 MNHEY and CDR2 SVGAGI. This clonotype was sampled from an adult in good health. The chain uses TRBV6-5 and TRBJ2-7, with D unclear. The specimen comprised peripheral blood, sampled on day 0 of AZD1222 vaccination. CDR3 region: CASSYYEEQYF. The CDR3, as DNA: TGTGCCAGCAGTTACTATGAAGAGCAGTACTTC.